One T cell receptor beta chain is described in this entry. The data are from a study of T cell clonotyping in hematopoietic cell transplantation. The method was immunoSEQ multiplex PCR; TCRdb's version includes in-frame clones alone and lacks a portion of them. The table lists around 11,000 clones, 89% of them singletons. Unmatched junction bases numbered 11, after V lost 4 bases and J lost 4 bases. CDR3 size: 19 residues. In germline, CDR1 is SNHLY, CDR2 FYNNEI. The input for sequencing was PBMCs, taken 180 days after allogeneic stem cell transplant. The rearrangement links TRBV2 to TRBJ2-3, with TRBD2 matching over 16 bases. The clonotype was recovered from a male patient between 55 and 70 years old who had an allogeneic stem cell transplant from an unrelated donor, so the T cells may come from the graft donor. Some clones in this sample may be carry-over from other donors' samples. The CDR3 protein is CASSVTGLAGGASADTQYF. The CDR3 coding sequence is TGTGCCAGCAGTGTTACGGGACTAGCGGGGGGGGCGTCGGCAGATACGCAGTATTTT.